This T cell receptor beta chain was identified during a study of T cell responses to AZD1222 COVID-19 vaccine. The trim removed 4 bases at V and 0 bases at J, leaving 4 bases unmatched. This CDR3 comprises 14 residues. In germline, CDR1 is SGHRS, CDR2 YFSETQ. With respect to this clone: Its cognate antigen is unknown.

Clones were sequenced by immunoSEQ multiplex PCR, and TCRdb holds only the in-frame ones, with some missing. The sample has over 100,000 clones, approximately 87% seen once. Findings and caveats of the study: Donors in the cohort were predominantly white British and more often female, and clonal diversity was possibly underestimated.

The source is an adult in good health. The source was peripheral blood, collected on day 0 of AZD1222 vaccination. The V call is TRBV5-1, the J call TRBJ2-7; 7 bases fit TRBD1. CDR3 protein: CASSAGTDSYEQYF. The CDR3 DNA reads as TGCGCCAGCAGCGCCGGGACAGACTCCTACGAGCAGTACTTC.